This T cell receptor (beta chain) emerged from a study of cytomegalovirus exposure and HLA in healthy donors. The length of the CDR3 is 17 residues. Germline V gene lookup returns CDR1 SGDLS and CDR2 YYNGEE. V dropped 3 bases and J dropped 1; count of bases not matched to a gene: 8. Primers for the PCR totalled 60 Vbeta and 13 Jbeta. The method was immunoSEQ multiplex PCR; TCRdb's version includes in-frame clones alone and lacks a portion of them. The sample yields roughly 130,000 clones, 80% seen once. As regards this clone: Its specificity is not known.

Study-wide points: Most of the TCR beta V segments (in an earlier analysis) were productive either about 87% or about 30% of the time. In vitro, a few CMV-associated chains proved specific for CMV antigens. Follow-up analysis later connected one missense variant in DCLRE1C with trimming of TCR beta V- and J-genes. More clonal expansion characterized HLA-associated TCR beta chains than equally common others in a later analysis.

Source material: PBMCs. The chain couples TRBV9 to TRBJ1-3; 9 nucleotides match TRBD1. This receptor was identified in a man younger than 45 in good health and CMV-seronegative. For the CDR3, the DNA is TGTGCCAGCAGCGGGACAGGGGATGTCGGGTCTGGAAACACCATATATTTT. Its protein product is CASSGTGDVGSGNTIYF. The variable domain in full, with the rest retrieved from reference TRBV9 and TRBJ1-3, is DSGVTQTPKHLITATGQRVTLRCSPRSGDLSVYWYQQSLDQGLQFLIQYYNGEERAKGNILERFSAQQFPDLHSELNLSSLELGDSALYFCASSGTGDVGSGNTIYFGEGSWLTVV.